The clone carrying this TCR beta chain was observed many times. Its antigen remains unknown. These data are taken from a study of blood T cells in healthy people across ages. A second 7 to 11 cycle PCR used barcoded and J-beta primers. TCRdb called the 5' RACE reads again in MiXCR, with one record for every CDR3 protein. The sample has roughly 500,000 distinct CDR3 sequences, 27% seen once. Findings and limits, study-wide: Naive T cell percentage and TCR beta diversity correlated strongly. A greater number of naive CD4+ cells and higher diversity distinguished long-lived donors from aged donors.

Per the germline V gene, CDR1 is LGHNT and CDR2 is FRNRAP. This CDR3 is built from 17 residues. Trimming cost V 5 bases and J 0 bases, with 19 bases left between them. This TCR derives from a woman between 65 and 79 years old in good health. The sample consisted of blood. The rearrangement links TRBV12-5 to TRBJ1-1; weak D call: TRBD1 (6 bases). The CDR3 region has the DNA TGTGCTAGTGGTCTCTGGCGGGGGCGGACCATGAACACTGAAGCTTTCTTT. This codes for CASGLWRGRTMNTEAFF.